This TCR beta chain was found in a study of shared clonotypes between healthy human individuals. The unsorted PBMC replicate PCRs were performed with about 300 ng DNA, tens of thousands of T cell genomes. The team ran DNA from unsorted PBMCs on ten immunoSEQ deep assay plates for sequencing. Here immunoSEQ multiplex PCR was the method, and the copy in TCRdb shows in-frame clones only, minus some. The data show about 460,000 clones, around 77% seen once. General study results and limits: There were few donors, and this limited the genetic and exposure-history diversity represented. Specimens sampled were limited to blood, with tissue repertoires likely differing.

Comment on this clone: Its specificity is not known.

The sequenced sample consisted of PBMCs. This clonotype originated in a middle-aged woman in good health. Some clones in this sample may be carry-over from other donors' samples.

The DNA of the CDR3 is TGTGCCTGGAGGGCCGGGTTCTCTGGAAACACCATATATTTT. As protein: CAWRAGFSGNTIYF. The chain joins TRBV30 to TRBJ1-3; D gene unclear. Germline values: CDR1 GTSNPN, CDR2 SVGIG (reference sequence). Trimming cost V 3 bases and J 0 bases, with 9 bases left between them. The CDR3 extends over 14 amino acids.